This TCR beta chain was identified during a study of blood T cell repertoires in COVID-19 (dated by TCRdb to 2019 to 2021). About the full investigation: Collaborator samples came from the United States, Italy and Spain and covered acute and convalescent phases of COVID-19. Sample metadata almost always included a de-identified subject ID, COVID-19 status, age in years and sex. HLA class I and class II types, where available, came from metadata supplied by the sample provider rather than from assay-based typing. The material from the prospective study consisted of cDNA or gDNA derived from T cells, B-cell-depleted T cells, or PBMCs. Samples were obtained from the ongoing ImmuneRACE study (first 160 participants) and from 1,000 to 1,500 subjects provided by 6 global collaborators. The dataset comprised deeply sampled blood TCRbeta repertoires from subjects exposed to, actively infected with, or recovered from COVID-19. The repertoires were released in a freely available public database meant as a resource for research on the immune response to SARS-CoV-2. General conclusions and limits of the study: Clinical and demographic metadata were provided uncurated, with the amount varying by source and participant.

TCRbeta CDR3 regions were amplified from genomic DNA using the immunoSEQ Assay, a bias-controlled multiplex PCR. The published analysis was carried out like this. Nucleated cell counts per sample were estimated from amplification of reference gene primers within the assay. To quantify the absolute abundance of each unique TCRbeta CDR3 rearrangement, sequence reads were collapsed and filtered. For each sample, productive Simpson clonality was calculated as the square root of Simpson's diversity index over productive rearrangements. The table comes from immuneACCESS by way of TCRdb, which keeps in-frame sequences with V and J called. Part of the clones is missing from these tables; in studies checked, under half for an unresolved V gene and the rest for unknown reasons. V and J calls and clone size are given by that table; D and trimming were obtained from the DNA. This sample gives 200,000 to 300,000 clones in total; 65% to 85% of them show up just once. Roughly 8% of the sample is held by the ten biggest clonotypes.

The collaborating institutions used their own protocols to collect whole blood in K2EDTA tubes. For TCRbeta analysis, collaborator samples were shipped as frozen whole blood, as isolated PBMCs, or as DNA extracted from either sample type. Of note for this clone: It has no known antigen specificity. The input lacks base qualities; no much larger clone sits a single base away.

The germline V gene (reference sequence) supplies CDR1 MNHEY and CDR2 SMNVEV. The CDR3, from cysteine to phenylalanine, totals 14 residues. Solely the CDR3 DNA is kept, with 42 bases framed from the first base. V is cut by 10 bases and J by 0 bases, and the space between the germline ends is 13 bases. This sequence originates from a woman aged 80 or over with acute or convalescent COVID-19. The chain is made from TRBV27 and TRBJ2-1, with TRBD2 tentatively as D gene (5 bases match). Sequences were obtained from peripheral blood. The bases read TGTGCCACCACCACAACTAGCTCCTACAATGAGCAGTTCTTC. This codes for CATTTTSSYNEQFF.